This T cell receptor beta chain was sequenced for a study of blood T cell repertoires in COVID-19. Study context: Donors in the United States, Italy and Spain gave samples during acute or convalescent COVID-19.

Assay: immunoSEQ multiplex PCR; the TCRdb copy retains only in-frame clones and omits some. This sample carries 180,000 or so clones, about 85% of them seen once, and the ten largest clones take about 1.2%. V lost 4 bases to trimming and J lost 7 bases; unmatched junction nucleotides: 5. The CDR3 length is 13 residues. Looked up from germline, CDR1 is SGHRS and CDR2 is YFSETQ. The chain couples TRBV5-1 to TRBJ1-2, with 9 nucleotides matching TRBD1. The source is a man aged 55 to 70 who had recovered from COVID-19. Sample: peripheral blood. This chain's CDR3 is CASSEGQGSGYTF. The CDR3 nucleotides read TGCGCCAGCAGCGAGGGACAGGGTAGTGGCTACACCTTC. The variable domain in full, with the rest retrieved from reference TRBV5-1 and TRBJ1-2, is KAGVTQTPRYLIKTRGQQVTLSCSPISGHRSVSWYQQTPGQGLQFLFEYFSETQRNKGNFPGRFSGRQFSNSRSEMNVSTLELGDSALYLCASSEGQGSGYTFGSGTRLTVV.